The T cell receptor beta chain described here comes from a study of metastatic and nonmetastatic thyroid tumors. The entire patient cohort was treatment-naive prior to thyroid surgery. The CDR3 runs 14 residues. V was clipped by 7 bases and J by 2 bases; unmatched bases: 7. Germline V gene data show CDR1 as MNHNS and CDR2 as SASEGT. TCRdb reanalyzed the PCR reads via MiXCR. The sample lists about 39,000 clones, 9.5% to 13% occurring once. This receptor was identified in a male donor with papillary thyroid cancer or a benign thyroid nodule (not recorded which). Some clones in this sample may be carry-over from other donors' samples. Specimen: blood. The V gene is TRBV6-1, the J gene TRBJ2-7; 8 bases fit TRBD2. The CDR3 loop reads CASKKLAETYEQYF. CDR3 nucleotides: TGTGCCAGCAAGAAACTAGCGGAGACCTACGAGCAGTACTTC.